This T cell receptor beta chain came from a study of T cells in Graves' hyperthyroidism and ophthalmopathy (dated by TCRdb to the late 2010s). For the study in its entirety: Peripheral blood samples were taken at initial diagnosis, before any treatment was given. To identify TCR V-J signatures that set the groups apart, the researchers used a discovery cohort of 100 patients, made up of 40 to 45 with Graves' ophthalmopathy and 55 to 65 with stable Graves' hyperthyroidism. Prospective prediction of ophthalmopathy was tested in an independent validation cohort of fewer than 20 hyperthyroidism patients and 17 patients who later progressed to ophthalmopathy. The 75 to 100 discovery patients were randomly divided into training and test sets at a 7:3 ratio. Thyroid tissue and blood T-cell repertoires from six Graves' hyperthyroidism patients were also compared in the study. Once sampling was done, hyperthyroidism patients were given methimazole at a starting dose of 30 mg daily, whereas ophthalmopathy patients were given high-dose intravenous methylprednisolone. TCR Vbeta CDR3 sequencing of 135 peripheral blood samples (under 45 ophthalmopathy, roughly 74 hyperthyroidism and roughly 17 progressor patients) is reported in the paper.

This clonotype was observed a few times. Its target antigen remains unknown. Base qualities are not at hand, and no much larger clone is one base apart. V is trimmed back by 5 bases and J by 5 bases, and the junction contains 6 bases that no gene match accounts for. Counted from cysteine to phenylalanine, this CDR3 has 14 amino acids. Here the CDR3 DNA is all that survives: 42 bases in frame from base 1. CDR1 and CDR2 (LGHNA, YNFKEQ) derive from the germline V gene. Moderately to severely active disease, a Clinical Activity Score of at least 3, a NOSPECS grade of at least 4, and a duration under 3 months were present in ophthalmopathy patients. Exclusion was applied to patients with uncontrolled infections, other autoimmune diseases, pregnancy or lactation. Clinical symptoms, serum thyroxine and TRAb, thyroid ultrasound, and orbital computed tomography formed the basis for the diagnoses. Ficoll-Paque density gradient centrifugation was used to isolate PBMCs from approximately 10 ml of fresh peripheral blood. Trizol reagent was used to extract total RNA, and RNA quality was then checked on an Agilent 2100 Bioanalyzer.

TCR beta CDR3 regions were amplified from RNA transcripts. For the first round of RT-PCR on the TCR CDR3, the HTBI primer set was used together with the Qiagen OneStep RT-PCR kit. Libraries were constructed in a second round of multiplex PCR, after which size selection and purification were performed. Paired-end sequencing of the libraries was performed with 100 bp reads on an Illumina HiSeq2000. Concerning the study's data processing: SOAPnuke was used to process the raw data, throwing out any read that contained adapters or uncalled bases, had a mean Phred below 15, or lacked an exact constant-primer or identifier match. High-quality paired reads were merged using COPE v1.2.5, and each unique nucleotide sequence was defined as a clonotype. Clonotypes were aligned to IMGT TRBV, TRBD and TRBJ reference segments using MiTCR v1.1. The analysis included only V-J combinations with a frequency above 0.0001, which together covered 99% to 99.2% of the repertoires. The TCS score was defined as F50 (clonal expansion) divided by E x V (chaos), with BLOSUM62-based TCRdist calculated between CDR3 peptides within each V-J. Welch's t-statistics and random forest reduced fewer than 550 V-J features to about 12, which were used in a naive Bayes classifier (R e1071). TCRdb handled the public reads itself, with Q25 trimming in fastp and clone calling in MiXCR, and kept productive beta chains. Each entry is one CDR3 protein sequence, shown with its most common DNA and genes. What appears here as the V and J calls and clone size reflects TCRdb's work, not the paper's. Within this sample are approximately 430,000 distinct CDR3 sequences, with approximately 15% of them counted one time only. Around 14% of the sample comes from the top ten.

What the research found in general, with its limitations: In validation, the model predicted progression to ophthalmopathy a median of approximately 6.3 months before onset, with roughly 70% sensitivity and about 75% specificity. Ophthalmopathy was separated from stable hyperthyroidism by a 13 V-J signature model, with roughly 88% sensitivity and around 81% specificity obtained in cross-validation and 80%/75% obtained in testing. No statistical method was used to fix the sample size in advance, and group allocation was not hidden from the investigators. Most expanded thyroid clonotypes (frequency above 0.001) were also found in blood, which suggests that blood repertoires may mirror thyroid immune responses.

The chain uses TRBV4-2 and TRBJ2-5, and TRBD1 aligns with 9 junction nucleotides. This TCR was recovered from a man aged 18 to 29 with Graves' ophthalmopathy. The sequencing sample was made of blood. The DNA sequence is TGTGCCAGCAGCAGCAGACAGGGGGTCGAGACCCAGTACTTC. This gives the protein CASSSRQGVETQYF.